This T cell receptor (beta chain) was retrieved from a study of cytomegalovirus exposure and HLA in healthy donors. Germline V lookup: CDR1 SGDLS, CDR2 YYNGEE. The germline V and J ends were trimmed by 4 bases and 9 bases, with 25 bases remaining between them. The CDR3 contains 16 residues. PCR amplification relied on 60 Vbeta primers (plus 13 Jbeta primers). Assay: immunoSEQ multiplex PCR; the TCRdb copy retains only in-frame clones and omits some. The sample has over 150,000 clones; roughly 78% are singletons. The rearrangement uses TRBV9 and TRBJ1-2; D gene uncertain. This receptor was identified in a man aged 35 to 55 in good health and CMV-seronegative. Sequencing used PBMCs. CDR3 bases: TGTGCCAGCAGCTCCTTGGTCTCATATCGAGGGTTAAGCTACACCTTC. Protein sequence: CASSSLVSYRGLSYTF.